One and the same sample provided the 18 T cell receptor beta chains below, sequenced in a study of cytomegalovirus exposure and HLA in healthy donors. The data were produced by immunoSEQ multiplex PCR, yet TCRdb's version contains in-frame clones alone and is incomplete. The sample carries 150,000 to 200,000 clones, less than 85% recorded once. Sequenced material: PBMCs. These receptors were taken from a young man in good health and CMV-seropositive.

The V and J genes are TRBV2 and TRBJ2-4; a possible D gene is TRBD1 (6 bases). The V gene lost 6 bases and the J gene lost 0 bases, with 12 bases spanning the gap. In germline, CDR1 is SNHLY, CDR2 FYNNEI. This CDR3 has 15 amino acids. In DNA, the CDR3 is TGTGCCAGCAGGGACAGTTCTATAGCCAAAAACATTCAGTACTTC. It specifies CASRDSSIAKNIQYF.

The rearrangement links TRBV28 to TRBJ2-7; 7 nucleotides agree with TRBD1. V was clipped by 7 bases and J by 2 bases; unmatched bases: 8. CDR3 length equals 14 residues. Germline CDR1 reads MDHEN; CDR2 reads SYDVKM. CDR3 loop: CASTPGQPTYEQYF. CDR3 sequence (DNA): TGTGCCAGCACCCCGGGACAGCCAACCTACGAGCAGTACTTC. Based on the CDR3 plus reference TRBV28 and TRBJ2-7, the full variable domain is DVKVTQSSRYLVKRTGEKVFLECVQDMDHENMFWYRQDPGLGLRLIYFSYDVKMKEKGDIPEGYSVSREKKERFSLILESASTNQTSMYLCASTPGQPTYEQYFGPGTRLTVT.

The rearrangement uses TRBV27 and TRBJ1-1, with a weak D call TRBD1 (5 bases). The germline gives CDR1 MNHEY, CDR2 SMNVEV (reference sequence). Trimming cost V 4 bases and J 4 bases, with 7 bases left between them. The CDR3 is 12 amino acids. Here the CDR3 reads CASSSGPTEAFF. The CDR3 bases are TGTGCCAGCAGTTCAGGGCCCACTGAAGCTTTCTTT.

This clone was detected once. The rearrangement joins TRBV14 to TRBJ1-3; 8 nucleotides align to TRBD1. Germline assignment: CDR1 SGHDN and CDR2 FVKESK. The CDR3 extends over 15 amino acids. Germline trimming cut 2 bases from V and 2 bases from J; bases unmatched to any gene: 2. CDR3 in amino acids: CASSQQQGAGNTIYF. The CDR3 coding sequence is TGTGCCAGCAGCCAACAACAGGGGGCTGGAAACACCATATATTTT.

This chain connects TRBV29-1 to TRBJ2-3, with D possibly matching TRBD1 (5 bases). The CDR3 covers 14 residues. Germline CDR1 reads SQVTM; CDR2 reads ANQGSEA. Trimming removed 8 bases at V and 0 bases at J, with 15 bases between. The CDR3 here is CSFLQDTSTDTQYF. Here the CDR3 DNA reads TGCAGCTTCCTACAGGACACTAGCACAGATACGCAGTATTTT.

The gene calls are TRBV5-1 and TRBJ2-2, with 7 bases fitting TRBD1. With 4 bases clipped from V and 0 bases from J, the junction kept 6 bases outside the gene matches. This CDR3 is 16 amino acids long. Germline V gene lookup returns CDR1 SGHRS and CDR2 YFSETQ. The CDR3, as DNA: TGCGCCAGCAGCGCGACAGGGTCGGCGAACACCGGGGAGCTGTTTTTT. Residues: CASSATGSANTGELFF.

The chain uses TRBV15 and TRBJ2-6; D not certain. Germline V gene sequence: CDR1 LNHNV, CDR2 YYDKDF (reference sequence). The CDR3 length is 15 residues. The V end lost 3 bases, the J end lost 1 base, and 7 bases lay between the germline ends. The CDR3 DNA reads as TGTGCCACCAGCAGGGGCAAATCTGGGGCCAACGTCCTGACTTTC. Amino acid sequence: CATSRGKSGANVLTF.

The CDR3 spells CASNNRGLGSNQPQHF. DNA for the CDR3: TGTGCCAGCAATAACAGGGGGCTGGGGAGCAATCAGCCCCAGCATTTT. The V gene is TRBV28, the J gene TRBJ1-5, with TRBD1 matching 9 bases. The CDR3 has 16 amino acids. CDR1 MDHEN and CDR2 SYDVKM come from the germline V gene. Losses at the gene ends were 7 bases for V and 1 base for J; bases not matched to a gene: 8.

The chain recombines TRBV5-1 with TRBJ1-3, with D tentatively TRBD1 (6 bases). Germline V gene lookup returns CDR1 SGHRS and CDR2 YFSETQ. V was shortened by 4 bases and J by 0 bases, with 17 bases between the two germline ends. CDR3 length: 17 amino acids. The CDR3 protein is CASSPEGELTSGNTIYF. The CDR3 DNA sequence: TGCGCCAGCAGCCCCGAGGGGGAGCTTACCTCTGGAAACACCATATATTTT.

This rearrangement joins TRBV6-1 to TRBJ2-7; TRBD2 matches 7 bases. CDR1 is MNHNS, CDR2 SASEGT, per germline. The CDR3 length is 11 residues. Trimming cost V 6 bases and J 7 bases; bases outside gene matches: 3. CDR3 amino acids: CASSFGREQYF. CDR3 bases: TGTGCCAGCAGCTTCGGGAGGGAGCAGTACTTC.

The chain uses TRBV5-1 and TRBJ2-3; D is uncertain. CDR1 and CDR2 from the germline V gene are SGHRS and YFSETQ. Trimming left V 1 base short and J 2 bases short, with 5 bases between. This CDR3 comprises 13 residues. CDR3 sequence: CASSLTVTDTQYF. CDR3 DNA: TGCGCCAGCAGCTTGACGGTCACAGATACGCAGTATTTT.

This clone was counted a single time. This chain joins TRBV6-1 and TRBJ2-1; TRBD2 matches at 9 bases. The CDR3 contains 15 residues. V lost 3 bases and J lost 8; bases outside the gene matches: 8. Germline values: CDR1 MNHNS, CDR2 SASEGT. CDR3 amino acids: CASSDGTSNNDEQFF. In DNA, the CDR3 is TGTGCCAGCAGTGATGGGACTAGCAATAATGATGAGCAGTTCTTC.

This chain links TRBV5-1 with TRBJ2-1; D possibly corresponds to TRBD2 (6 bases). The ends were cut back, 3 bases at V and 2 bases at J, with 12 bases in the middle. This CDR3 is 15 amino acids long. The V gene's germline CDR1 is SGHRS and CDR2 YFSETQ. The CDR3 sequence: CASSSGGSAYNEQFF. CDR3 bases: TGCGCCAGCAGCTCCGGAGGGTCAGCCTACAATGAGCAGTTCTTC.

Worth noting for this clone: Other nucleotide sequences in the sample specify the same CDR3. This chain links TRBV28 with TRBJ1-2, with D maybe TRBD1 (6 bases). The CDR3 is made up of 12 amino acids. CDR1 is MDHEN and CDR2 is SYDVKM in the germline V gene. With 6 bases removed from V and 4 bases from J, the gap between germline ends came to 9 bases. CDR3 sequence reads: CASSRGGYGYTF. The CDR3 DNA sequence: TGTGCCAGCAGCCGAGGGGGCTATGGCTACACCTTC.

J is TRBJ2-3 and V is TRBV4-2; perhaps TRBD2 as D (6 bases). The CDR3 sequence is 14 residues long. The V end lost 2 bases, the J end lost 3 bases, and 9 bases lay between the germline ends. Germline loops: CDR1 LGHNA, CDR2 YNFKEQ. The CDR3 loop reads CASSQNSGTDTQYF. CDR3 DNA: TGTGCCAGCAGCCAAAATAGCGGAACAGATACGCAGTATTTT.

This sequence joins TRBV11-1 and TRBJ2-5, with D possibly being TRBD2 (5 bases). The V and J ends lost 3 bases and 1 base respectively, with 9 bases between them. Per germline, CDR1 SGHAT and CDR2 FQDESV (reference sequence). The CDR3 totals 14 residues. This CDR3 reads CASSFEGPQETQYF. The CDR3 coding sequence is TGTGCCAGCAGCTTTGAGGGCCCCCAAGAGACCCAGTACTTC. The variable domain in full, with the rest retrieved from reference TRBV11-1 and TRBJ2-5, is EAEVAQSPRYKITEKSQAVAFWCDPISGHATLYWYRQILGQGPELLVQFQDESVVDDSQLPKDRFSAERLKGVDSTLKIQPAELGDSAMYLCASSFEGPQETQYFGPGTRLLVL.

This chain joins TRBV30 and TRBJ2-3; 8 bases match TRBD2. From germline, CDR1 is GTSNPN and CDR2 SVGIG (reference sequence). Unmatched junction bases numbered 10, after V lost 5 bases and J lost 6 bases. The CDR3 spans 14 residues. The CDR3 region has the DNA TGTGCCTGGGGTAGCGGGGAAAGTTCTGATACGCAGTATTTT. Protein: CAWGSGESSDTQYF.

The chain joins TRBV5-1 to TRBJ2-5; 14 bases are a match to TRBD2. The CDR3 consists of 15 residues. The germline V gene has CDR1 SGHRS and CDR2 YFSETQ. The ends lost 2 bases at V and 4 bases at J; junction bases unmatched: 1. This CDR3 is CASSFGLAGGETQYF. The CDR3 DNA reads TGCGCCAGCAGCTTCGGACTAGCGGGGGGAGAGACCCAGTACTTC.